Below are 16 T cell receptor beta chains sequenced from a single sample in a study of T cell responses to AZD1222 COVID-19 vaccine. The repertoire was sequenced with immunoSEQ multiplex PCR; TCRdb's copy has only in-frame clones and lacks some. The sample has around 160,000 clones; 85% to 95% are singletons. Sequencing used peripheral blood, obtained on day 0 of AZD1222 vaccination. The source is an adult in good health.

The CDR3 sequence is CASSWDPTGNTEAFF. The DNA for the CDR3 is TGCGCCAGCAGCTGGGATCCGACGGGGAACACTGAAGCTTTCTTT. The chain recombines TRBV5-1 with TRBJ1-1, with D unclear. Trimming took 3 bases from V and 1 from J, leaving 13 bases between them. Germline loops: CDR1 SGHRS, CDR2 YFSETQ. The CDR3 is made up of 15 amino acids.

The chain joins TRBV27 to TRBJ1-5; TRBD1 matches 8 bases. Germline trimming cut 6 bases from V and 3 bases from J; bases unmatched to any gene: 4. Germline V CDR1 and CDR2: MNHEY, SMNVEV (reference sequence). CDR3 length: 14 amino acids. The CDR3 spells CASSRTGHNQPQHF. Here the CDR3 DNA reads TGTGCCAGCAGCCGGACAGGGCACAATCAGCCCCAGCATTTT.

The rearrangement uses TRBV19 and TRBJ1-3, with TRBD1 as a possible D gene (5 bases). Germline V gene sequence: CDR1 LNHDA, CDR2 SQIVND (reference sequence). The CDR3 is 15 residues long. V lost 6 bases to trimming and J lost 0 bases, with 12 bases between them. The DNA for the CDR3 is TGTGCCAGTAGCCCCACTGACAGCTCTGGAAACACCATATATTTT. This gives the protein CASSPTDSSGNTIYF.

The gene calls are TRBV7-2 and TRBJ2-2, with 7 bases lining up with TRBD2. The V gene end was trimmed by 5 bases and the J gene end by 0 bases; junction bases not matched to a gene: 3. Germline V gene data show CDR1 as SGHTA and CDR2 as FQGNSA. The CDR3 loop spans 15 amino acids. CDR3 sequence: CASSPGLPNTGELFF. The CDR3 DNA reads TGTGCCAGCAGCCCGGGACTACCGAACACCGGGGAGCTGTTTTTT.

The chain uses TRBV6-6 and TRBJ2-7, with D perhaps matching TRBD1 (6 bases). Trimming pared 7 bases from V and 4 bases from J, leaving 17 bases between. The germline V gene has CDR1 MNHNY and CDR2 SVGAGI (reference sequence). The CDR3 is 14 amino acids. The DNA of the CDR3 is TGTGCCAGCAAAATCGCCGGACAGCTGTACGAGCAGTACTTC. Protein sequence: CASKIAGQLYEQYF.

V usage is TRBV9 and J usage is TRBJ2-5; D is unresolved. CDR3 length: 14 residues. Trimming took 4 bases from V and 5 from J, leaving 15 bases between them. The V gene's germline CDR1 is SGDLS and CDR2 YYNGEE. This CDR3 reads CASSPRLQTETQYF. In DNA form, the CDR3 reads TGTGCCAGCAGCCCTCGACTCCAGACTGAGACCCAGTACTTC.

The chain is built from TRBV5-4 and TRBJ2-7; D uncertain. V was shortened by 4 bases and J by 2 bases, with 16 bases between the two germline ends. The germline CDR1 and CDR2 sequences are SGHNT and YYREEE (reference sequence). CDR3 size: 15 residues. The CDR3: CASSPELGYAYEQYF. CDR3 DNA sequence: TGTGCCAGCAGCCCCGAGCTGGGTTACGCCTACGAGCAGTACTTC.

This chain uses TRBV5-1 with TRBJ2-2; D is unclear. There are 14 residues in the CDR3. Germline loops: CDR1 SGHRS, CDR2 YFSETQ. Trimming shortened V by 0 bases and J by 3 bases, and 6 bases separated the two germline ends. In nucleotides, the CDR3 is TGCGCCAGCAGCTTGGAACACTACACCGGGGAGCTGTTTTTT. This gives the protein CASSLEHYTGELFF.

The chain employs TRBV5-1 and TRBJ1-2, with TRBD1 as a possible D gene (5 bases). Germline V gene sequence: CDR1 SGHRS, CDR2 YFSETQ. V gave up 3 bases and J gave up 0 bases, with 21 bases separating them. The CDR3 is 18 residues long. This chain's CDR3 is CASSSRDPYGSPNYGYTF. The DNA for the CDR3 is TGCGCCAGCAGCTCCCGGGACCCCTACGGGAGCCCTAACTATGGCTACACCTTC.

Remarks on this clone: Other DNA sequences from this sample encode an identical CDR3 as well. The chain is built from TRBV9 and TRBJ2-7; 7 nucleotides agree with TRBD2. The CDR3 sequence is 15 residues long. Unmatched junction bases numbered 5, after V lost 0 bases and J lost 2 bases. Germline V gene lookup returns CDR1 SGDLS and CDR2 YYNGEE. CDR3 bases: TGTGCCAGCAGCGTAGGGCTAGCGGAGACCTACGAGCAGTACTTC. Its protein product is CASSVGLAETYEQYF.

For the CDR3, the DNA is TGTGCCAGCAGCCCCGGACAGGGAAGGTTACAGCCCCAGCATTTT. Translated: CASSPGQGRLQPQHF. This rearrangement joins TRBV27 to TRBJ1-5; 8 nucleotides align to TRBD1. V lost 6 bases, J lost 7 bases, and 11 bases stayed unmatched. This CDR3 is built from 15 residues. Germline CDR1 and CDR2: MNHEY and SMNVEV (reference sequence).

V usage is TRBV6-6 and J usage is TRBJ1-3; 8 nucleotides agree with TRBD1. Germline loops: CDR1 MNHNY, CDR2 SVGAGI (reference sequence). The ends lost 5 bases at V and 1 base at J; junction bases unmatched: 13. The CDR3 loop spans 18 amino acids. CDR3 DNA: TGTGCCAGCAGTCTCGGGGGAGTACAGGGGGTTTCTGGAAACACCATATATTTT. Translated: CASSLGGVQGVSGNTIYF.

The J gene is TRBJ2-7, the V gene TRBV5-6; D remains ambiguous. Trimming removed 1 base from V and 5 bases from J, with 10 bases in between. CDR1 SGHDT and CDR2 YYEEEE come from the germline V gene. The CDR3 has 13 residues. In DNA, the CDR3 is TGTGCCAGCAGCTTGTTAGGGAACCACGAGCAGTACTTC. Its translation is CASSLLGNHEQYF.

V and J are TRBV6-6 and TRBJ1-5; weak D call: TRBD1 (6 bases). V was clipped by 2 bases and J by 12 bases, with 8 bases between them. The CDR3 has 11 amino acids. The germline V gene encodes CDR1 MNHNY and CDR2 SVGAGI (reference sequence). The CDR3 protein is CASSYQDSQHF. DNA of the CDR3: TGTGCCAGCAGTTACCAGGACAGCCAGCATTTT.

This clone showed up just once. This chain uses TRBV6-5 with TRBJ1-1; a weak D match, TRBD1 (5 bases). With 0 bases removed from V and 0 bases from J, the gap between germline ends came to 8 bases. Germline V gene sequence: CDR1 MNHEY, CDR2 SVGAGI. This CDR3 is built from 15 residues. In DNA, the CDR3 is TGTGCCAGCAGTTACTCGAACAGGTTGAACACTGAAGCTTTCTTT. This encodes CASSYSNRLNTEAFF.

The rearrangement joins TRBV27 to TRBJ1-1; TRBD1 is a possible D gene (5 bases). Trimming stripped 6 bases from V and 6 bases from J, with 14 bases between. Germline V gene data show CDR1 as MNHEY and CDR2 as SMNVEV (reference sequence). The CDR3 is 13 amino acids. As DNA, the CDR3 is TGTGCCAGCAGACCCTTCGGAGGGGCTGAAGCTTTCTTT. Its protein is CASRPFGGAEAFF.